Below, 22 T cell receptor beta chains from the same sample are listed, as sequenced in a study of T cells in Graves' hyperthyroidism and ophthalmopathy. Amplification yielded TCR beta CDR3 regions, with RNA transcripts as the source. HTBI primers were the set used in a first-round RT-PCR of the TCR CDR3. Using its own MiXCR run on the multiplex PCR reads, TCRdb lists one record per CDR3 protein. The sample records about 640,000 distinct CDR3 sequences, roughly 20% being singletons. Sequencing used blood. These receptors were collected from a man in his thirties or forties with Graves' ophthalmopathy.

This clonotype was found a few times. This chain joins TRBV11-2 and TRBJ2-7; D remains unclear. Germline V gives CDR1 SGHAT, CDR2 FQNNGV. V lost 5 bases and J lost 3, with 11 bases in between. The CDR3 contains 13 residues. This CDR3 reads CASSLGWNYEQYF. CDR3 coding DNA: TGTGCCAGCAGCCTGGGGTGGAACTACGAGCAGTACTTC.

CDR3 residues: CASSVAFGTSTGELFF. The CDR3 DNA sequence: TGTGCCAGCAGCGTAGCTTTTGGGACGTCCACCGGGGAGCTGTTTTTT. The rearrangement links TRBV9 to TRBJ2-2; either TRBD1 or TRBD2 may fit D (5 bases each). CDR3 size: 16 residues. Per the germline V gene, CDR1 is SGDLS and CDR2 is YYNGEE. V was pared by 0 bases and J by 4 bases, with 13 bases between.

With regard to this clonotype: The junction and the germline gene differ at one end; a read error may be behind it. The CDR3, as DNA: TGTGCCATCAGCTTGGGTGGGGGGAGGCTTGAGCAGTTCTTC. Translated, it gives CAISLGGGRLEQFF. The rearrangement links TRBV5-6 to TRBJ2-1, with a tentative D call TRBD2 (6 bases). The germline V gene encodes CDR1 SGHDT and CDR2 YYEEEE. The CDR3 contains 14 residues.

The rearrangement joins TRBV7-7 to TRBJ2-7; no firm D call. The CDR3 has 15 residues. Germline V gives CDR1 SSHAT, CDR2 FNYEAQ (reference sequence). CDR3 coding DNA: TGTGCTGGCAGCCCCCTGGGTAGCAGGTCCTACGAGCAGTACTTC. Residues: CAGSPLGSRSYEQYF.

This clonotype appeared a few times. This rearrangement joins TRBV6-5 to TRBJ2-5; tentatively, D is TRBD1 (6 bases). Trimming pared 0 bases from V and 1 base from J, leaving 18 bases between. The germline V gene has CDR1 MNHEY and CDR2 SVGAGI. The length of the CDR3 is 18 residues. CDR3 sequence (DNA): TGTGCCAGCAGTTACTCAAGCCCTGGACAGAGATTCCAAGAGACCCAGTACTTC. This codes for CASSYSSPGQRFQETQYF.

CDR3 DNA: TGTGCCAGCAGCCGTGAGGCAGGCTACGAGCAGTACTTC. Residues: CASSREAGYEQYF. The chain combines TRBV7-2 with TRBJ2-7; D call uncertain. V lost 5 bases and J lost 3, with 11 bases in between. Germline-derived CDR1 and CDR2 are SGHTA and FQGNSA. This CDR3 contains 13 residues.

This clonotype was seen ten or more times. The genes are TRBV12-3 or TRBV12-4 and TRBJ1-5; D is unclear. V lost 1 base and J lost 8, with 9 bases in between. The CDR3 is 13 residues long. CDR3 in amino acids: CASSLGGNEPQHF. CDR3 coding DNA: TGTGCCAGCAGTTTAGGGGGTAATGAGCCCCAGCATTTT.

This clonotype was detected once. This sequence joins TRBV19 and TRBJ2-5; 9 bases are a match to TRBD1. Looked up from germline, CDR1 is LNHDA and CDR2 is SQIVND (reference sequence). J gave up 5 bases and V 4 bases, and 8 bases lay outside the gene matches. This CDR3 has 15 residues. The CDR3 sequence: CASSTQDRGQETQYF. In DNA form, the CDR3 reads TGTGCCAGTAGTACCCAGGACAGGGGTCAGGAGACCCAGTACTTC.

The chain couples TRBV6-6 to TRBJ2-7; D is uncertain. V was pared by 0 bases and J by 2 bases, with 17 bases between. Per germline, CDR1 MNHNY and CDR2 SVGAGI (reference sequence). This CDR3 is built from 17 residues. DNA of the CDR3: TGTGCCAGCAGTTACTCAGTGGGGATCCCCTCTACCTACGAGCAGTACTTC. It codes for CASSYSVGIPSTYEQYF.

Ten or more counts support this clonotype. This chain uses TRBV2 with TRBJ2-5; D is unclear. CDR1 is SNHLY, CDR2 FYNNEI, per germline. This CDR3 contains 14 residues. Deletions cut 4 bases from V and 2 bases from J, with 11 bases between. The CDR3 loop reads CASSGVQIQETQYF. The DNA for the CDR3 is TGTGCCAGCAGTGGAGTACAGATACAAGAGACCCAGTACTTC.

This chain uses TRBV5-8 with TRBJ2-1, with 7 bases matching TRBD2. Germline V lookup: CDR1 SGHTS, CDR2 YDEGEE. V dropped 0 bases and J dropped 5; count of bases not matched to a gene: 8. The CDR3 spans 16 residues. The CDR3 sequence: CASSLAGLAVHNEQFF. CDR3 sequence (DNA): TGTGCCAGCAGCTTGGCCGGGCTAGCGGTACACAATGAGCAGTTCTTC.

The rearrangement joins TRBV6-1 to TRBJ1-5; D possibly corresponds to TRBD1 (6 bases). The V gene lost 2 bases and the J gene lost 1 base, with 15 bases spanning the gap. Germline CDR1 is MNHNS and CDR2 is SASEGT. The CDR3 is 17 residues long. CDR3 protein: CASSEQAGALSNQPQHF. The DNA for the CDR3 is TGTGCCAGCAGTGAACAGGCAGGGGCCCTGAGCAATCAGCCCCAGCATTTT.

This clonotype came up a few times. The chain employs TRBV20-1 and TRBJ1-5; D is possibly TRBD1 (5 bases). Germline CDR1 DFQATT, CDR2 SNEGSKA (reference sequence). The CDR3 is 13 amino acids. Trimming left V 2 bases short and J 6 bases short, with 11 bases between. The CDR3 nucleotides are TGCAGTGCTAGAACCAGGGTGGTTCAGCCCCAGCATTTT. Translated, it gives CSARTRVVQPQHF.

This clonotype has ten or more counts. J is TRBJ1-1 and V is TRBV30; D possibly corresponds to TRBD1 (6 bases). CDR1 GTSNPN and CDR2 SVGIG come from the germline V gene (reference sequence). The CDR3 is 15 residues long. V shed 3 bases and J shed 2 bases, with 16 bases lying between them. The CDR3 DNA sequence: TGTGCCTGGAGCCTTCTCGGGGGGGGCAACACTGAAGCTTTCTTT. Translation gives CAWSLLGGGNTEAFF. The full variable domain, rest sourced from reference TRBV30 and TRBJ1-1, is SQTIHQWPATLVQPVGSPLSLECTVEGTSNPNLYWYRQAAGRGLQLLFYSVGIGQISSEVPQNLSASRPQDRQFILSSKKLLLSDSGFYLCAWSLLGGGNTEAFFGQGTRLTVV.

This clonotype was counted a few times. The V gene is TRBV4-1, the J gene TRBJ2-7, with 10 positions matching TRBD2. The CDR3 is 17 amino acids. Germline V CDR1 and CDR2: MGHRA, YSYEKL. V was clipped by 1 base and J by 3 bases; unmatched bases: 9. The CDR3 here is CASSQGAPRTSGYEQYF. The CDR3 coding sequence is TGCGCCAGCAGCCAAGGAGCCCCGAGGACTAGCGGCTACGAGCAGTACTTC.

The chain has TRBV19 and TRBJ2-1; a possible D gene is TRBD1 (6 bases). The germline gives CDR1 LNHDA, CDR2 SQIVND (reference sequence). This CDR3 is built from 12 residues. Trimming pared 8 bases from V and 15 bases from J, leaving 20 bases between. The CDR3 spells CASGETGLSRFF. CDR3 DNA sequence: TGTGCCAGTGGGGAAACAGGGCTTTCCAGGTTCTTC.

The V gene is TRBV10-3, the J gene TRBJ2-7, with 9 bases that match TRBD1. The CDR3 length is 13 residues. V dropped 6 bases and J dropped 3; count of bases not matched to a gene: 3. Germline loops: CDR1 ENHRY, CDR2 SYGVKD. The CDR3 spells CAISLTGGYEQYF. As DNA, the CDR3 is TGTGCCATCAGCTTGACAGGGGGCTACGAGCAGTACTTC.

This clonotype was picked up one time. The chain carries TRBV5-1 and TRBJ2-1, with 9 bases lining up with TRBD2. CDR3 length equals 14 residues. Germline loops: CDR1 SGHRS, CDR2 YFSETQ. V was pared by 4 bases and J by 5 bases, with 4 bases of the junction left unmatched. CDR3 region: CASSRAGGDNEQFF. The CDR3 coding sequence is TGCGCCAGCAGCCGAGCGGGAGGAGACAATGAGCAGTTCTTC. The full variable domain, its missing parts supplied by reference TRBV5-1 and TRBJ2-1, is KAGVTQTPRYLIKTRGQQVTLSCSPISGHRSVSWYQQTPGQGLQFLFEYFSETQRNKGNFPGRFSGRQFSNSRSEMNVSTLELGDSALYLCASSRAGGDNEQFFGPGTRLTVL.

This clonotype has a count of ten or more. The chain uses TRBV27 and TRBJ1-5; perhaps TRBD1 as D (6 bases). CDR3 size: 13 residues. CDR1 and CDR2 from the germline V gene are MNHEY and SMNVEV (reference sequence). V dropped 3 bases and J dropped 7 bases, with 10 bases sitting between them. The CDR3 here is CASSLRGMQPQHF. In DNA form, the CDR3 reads TGTGCCAGCAGTTTGAGGGGGATGCAGCCCCAGCATTTT.

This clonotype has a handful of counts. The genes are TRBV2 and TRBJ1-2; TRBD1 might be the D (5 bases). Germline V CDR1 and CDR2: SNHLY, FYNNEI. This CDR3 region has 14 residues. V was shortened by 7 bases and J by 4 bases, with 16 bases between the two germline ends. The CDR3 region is CASNSDMGVYGYTF. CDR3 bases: TGTGCCAGCAATTCCGACATGGGGGTCTATGGCTACACCTTC.

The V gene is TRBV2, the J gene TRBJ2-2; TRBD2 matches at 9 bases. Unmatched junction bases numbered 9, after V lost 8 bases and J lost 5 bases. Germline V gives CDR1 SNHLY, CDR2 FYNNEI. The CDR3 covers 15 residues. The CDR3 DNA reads TGTGCCAGCGGATATTTGACTAGCGGAACCGGGGAGCTGTTTTTT. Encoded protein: CASGYLTSGTGELFF.

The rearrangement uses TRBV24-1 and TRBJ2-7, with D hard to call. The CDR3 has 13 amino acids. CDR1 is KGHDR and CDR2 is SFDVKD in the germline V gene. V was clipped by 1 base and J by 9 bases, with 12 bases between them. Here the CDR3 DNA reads TGTGCCACCAGTGATTTAGGGCTTCCGAGGCAGTACTTC. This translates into CATSDLGLPRQYF.